This section outlines one T cell receptor beta chain sequence together with its context. No antigen is known for it. This sample was taken from a study of cytomegalovirus exposure and HLA in healthy donors. Study conclusions and caveats: CMV serostatus stood as the only immune exposure information on hand. One variant, a missense change in DCLRE1C, was linked in a later analysis to TCR beta V- and J-gene trimming.

CDR1 and CDR2 (germline): MNHNS, SASEGT. This CDR3 spans 14 amino acids. V dropped 6 bases and J dropped 2; count of bases not matched to a gene: 5. PCR employed 60 Vbeta and 13 Jbeta primers. Some clones are missing from TCRdb's copy, which holds only in-frame ones; the method was immunoSEQ multiplex PCR. The sample table includes roughly 120,000 clones. This sequence joins TRBV6-1 and TRBJ2-5, with 8 bases matching TRBD2. What was sequenced was PBMCs. This receptor was identified in a man aged 40-55 years in good health and CMV-seropositive. The DNA of the CDR3 is TGTGCCAGCAGGGCGCCGGGAGGGCAAGAGACCCAGTACTTC. Translated: CASRAPGGQETQYF.